Below, 10 T cell receptor beta chains from the same sample are listed, as sequenced in a study of T cell changes during pregnancy in multiple sclerosis. Clones were read by immunoSEQ multiplex PCR, and TCRdb kept only the in-frame ones, dropping some. The table has about 50,000 clones, more than 80% seen once. Sequenced here: CD4+ T cells from peripheral blood mononuclear cells, sampled before pregnancy. Receptor source: a female donor with multiple sclerosis, enrolled in a pregnancy study.

J is TRBJ2-1 and V is TRBV19; 7 bases match TRBD2. Germline V gene sequence: CDR1 LNHDA, CDR2 SQIVND (reference sequence). Losses at the gene ends were 1 base for V and 8 bases for J; bases not matched to a gene: 8. This CDR3 spans 15 amino acids. The CDR3 DNA is TGTGCCAGTAGTATAGGGGGAGGGGCGTTCGATGAGCAGTTCTTC. Translating it yields CASSIGGGAFDEQFF.

J is TRBJ2-2 and V is TRBV7-9, with 10 positions matching TRBD1. V trimming: 4 bases; J trimming: 4 bases; junction bases outside the gene matches: 15. The CDR3 contains 19 residues. CDR1 is SEHNR and CDR2 is FQNEAQ in the germline V gene (reference sequence). CDR3 sequence (DNA): TGTGCCAGCAGCTCGGGAGACAGGGGGCATGGAGTTCGCACCGGGGAGCTGTTTTTT. Amino acid sequence: CASSSGDRGHGVRTGELFF.

The V gene is TRBV5-1, the J gene TRBJ2-1; 11 positions match TRBD2. This CDR3 is 15 amino acids long. CDR1 and CDR2 from the germline V gene are SGHRS and YFSETQ. The ends lost 4 bases at V and 3 bases at J; junction bases unmatched: 3. CDR3 DNA sequence: TGCGCCAGCAGCGAGGGGACTAGCGGCTACAATGAGCAGTTCTTC. This codes for CASSEGTSGYNEQFF.

CDR3 in amino acids: CASSPGPTGAQNTGELFF. For the CDR3, the DNA is TGTGCCAGCAGTCCCGGCCCGACAGGGGCGCAGAACACCGGGGAGCTGTTTTTT. V gene TRBV5-6 combines with J gene TRBJ2-2; TRBD1 matches 8 bases. Germline V lookup: CDR1 SGHDT, CDR2 YYEEEE. CDR3 length: 18 residues. V shed 5 bases, J shed 1 base, and the junction held 13 bases outside the gene matches.

The chain links TRBV5-4 to TRBJ1-1; maybe TRBD1 (6 bases). The CDR3 contains 15 residues. The germline CDR1 and CDR2 sequences are SGHNT and YYREEE (reference sequence). The ends were cut back, 4 bases at V and 4 bases at J, with 17 bases in the middle. CDR3 sequence (DNA): TGTGCCAGCAGCCTGTACAGGACAGCCGCCACTGAAGCTTTCTTT. Its translation is CASSLYRTAATEAFF. Together with reference TRBV5-4 and TRBJ1-1, the CDR3 gives the full variable domain: ETGVTQSPTHLIKTRGQQVTLRCSSQSGHNTVSWYQQALGQGPQFIFQYYREEENGRGNFPPRFSGLQFPNYSSELNVNALELDDSALYLCASSLYRTAATEAFFGQGTRLTVV.

The rearrangement uses TRBV7-9 and TRBJ2-3; 11 positions agree with TRBD2. Trimming removed 4 bases from V and 2 bases from J; junction bases left unmatched: 5. The CDR3 extends over 16 amino acids. The V gene's germline CDR1 is SEHNR and CDR2 FQNEAQ (reference sequence). The CDR3 spells CASSWGLAAHTDTQYF. In DNA, the CDR3 is TGTGCCAGCAGCTGGGGACTAGCGGCCCACACAGATACGCAGTATTTT.

This clone was picked up one time. This chain connects TRBV14 to TRBJ2-3, with 8 nucleotides matching TRBD2. Unmatched junction bases numbered 1, after V lost 0 bases and J lost 5 bases. CDR1 and CDR2 (germline): SGHDN, FVKESK. There are 14 residues in the CDR3. The CDR3 sequence is CASSQDRGGDTQYF. The CDR3 DNA reads TGTGCCAGCAGCCAAGATCGGGGGGGAGATACGCAGTATTTT.

The chain has TRBV4-1 and TRBJ2-7, with 8 bases that match TRBD1. Per the germline V gene, CDR1 is MGHRA and CDR2 is YSYEKL. This CDR3 spans 14 amino acids. With 0 bases clipped from V and 7 bases from J, the junction kept 5 bases outside the gene matches. The CDR3 coding sequence is TGCGCCAGCAGCCAAGATCGGACAGGGTTGGAGCAGTACTTC. It translates to CASSQDRTGLEQYF.

The chain is built from TRBV5-4 and TRBJ1-3; 9 bases align to TRBD1. The CDR3 loop spans 15 amino acids. The ends lost 4 bases at V and 4 bases at J; junction bases unmatched: 6. Germline V gives CDR1 SGHNT, CDR2 YYREEE (reference sequence). Written as DNA, the CDR3 is TGTGCCAGCAGCCATTCCGGGACAGGGGGAAACACCATATATTTT. Residues: CASSHSGTGGNTIYF.

The chain uses TRBV7-6 and TRBJ1-3; D not resolved. The CDR3 runs 16 residues. V was clipped by 1 base and J by 0 bases, with 10 bases between them. From germline, CDR1 is SGHVS and CDR2 FNYEAQ. This CDR3 reads CASSLDLGSSGNTIYF. The CDR3 bases are TGTGCCAGCAGCTTAGATTTGGGGAGCTCTGGAAACACCATATATTTT.